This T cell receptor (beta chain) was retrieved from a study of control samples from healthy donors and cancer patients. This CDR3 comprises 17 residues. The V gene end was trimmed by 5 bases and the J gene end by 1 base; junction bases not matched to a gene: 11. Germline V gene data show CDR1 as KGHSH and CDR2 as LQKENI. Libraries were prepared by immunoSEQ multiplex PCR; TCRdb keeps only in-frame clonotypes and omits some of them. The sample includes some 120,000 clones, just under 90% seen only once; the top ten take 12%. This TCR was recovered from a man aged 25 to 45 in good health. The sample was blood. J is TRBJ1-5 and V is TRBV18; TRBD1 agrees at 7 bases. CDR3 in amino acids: CASSSNSGGSSNQPQHF. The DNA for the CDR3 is TGTGCCAGCTCATCAAACTCAGGGGGTTCGAGCAATCAGCCCCAGCATTTT. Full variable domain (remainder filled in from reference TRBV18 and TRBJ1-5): NAGVMQNPRHLVRRRGQEARLRCSPMKGHSHVYWYRQLPEEGLKFMVYLQKENIIDESGMPKERFSAEFPKEGPSILRIQQVVRGDSAAYFCASSSNSGGSSNQPQHFGDGTRLSIL.